This T cell receptor beta chain was sequenced for a study of shared clonotypes between healthy human individuals (dated by TCRdb to 2019 to 2021). Regarding the research as a whole: Three men and two women, aged 18 to 49 years, made up the cohort. Leukapheresis yielded between about 0.94 and 9.5 billion PBMCs per donor. To estimate repertoire size and how much clonotypes are shared between individuals, the study performed deep sequencing of blood TCR repertoires from a handful of healthy adults. Libraries were prepared and TCR repertoires were sequenced by different laboratories using diverse techniques, in order to increase sequencing depth and limit assay-specific biases. For each donor, three plates each were used for CD4 naive and CD4 memory, two plates were used for CD8 naive, and one plate was used for CD8 memory.

Findings and caveats that apply to the study as a whole: Only blood was sampled, and tissue TCR repertoires likely differ from those in blood. When four donors were compared, the shared fraction of clonotypes was 5% to 6.5% for naive CD4, around 4% for naive CD8, about 2.5% for memory CD4, and 0.35% to 0.4% for memory CD8. Compared with non-shared clonotypes, clonotypes shared by all four sorted-subset donors had higher generation probabilities. Because the study included only a small number of donors, the genetic and exposure-history diversity represented was limited. Naive subsets generally had larger estimated clonotype richness than memory subsets. Pairwise subsampling indicated that sequencing depth was expected to affect the degree of clonotype sharing among donors. Even with the large sequencing depth, rarefaction of the sorted-subset datasets indicated that sequencing was incomplete.

Points on this clone: Its antigen is unknown. The input lacks base qualities; no much larger clone sits a single base away.

Taken from cysteine to phenylalanine, the CDR3 has 13 residues. The entry retains the CDR3 DNA only, 39 bases that are in frame from base 1. The germline V gene provides CDR1 MNHEY and CDR2 SVGAGI. Relative to germline, V is 0 bases shorter and J is 4 bases shorter, with 4 bases between their ends. Using the deep immunoSEQ assay, multiplex PCR amplified TCR CDR3 regions from genomic DNA. Extracted genomic DNA from each cell subset was distributed evenly across all wells of several immunoSEQ 96-well plates, and each plate was treated as a replicate. For sorted subsets, approximately 190 ng of genomic DNA, equivalent to 30,000 or so T cell genomes, went into each replicate PCR. The purified libraries were quantified using a Qubit 3.0 fluorometer, sized with a Bioanalyzer 2100, and then quantified again using the KAPA Library Quantification kit. Each immunoSEQ 96-well plate was sequenced on its own single-read 150-cycle Illumina NextSeq 550 flow cell. In the source study's methods: Because only junctional sequences without quality scores were contained in the immunoSEQ output, filtering matching that applied to full-length reads could not be performed. Sequences were annotated with PyIR, a Python wrapper for IgBLAST v1.9, using IMGT germline references to assign V/J genes and CDR3. Reads were filtered out if the reads had weak V/J assignments (E-value above 1e-6), no CDR3, stop codons, out-of-frame junctions, or ambiguous translated residues. V3J clonotypes were defined as sequences sharing an identical inferred V gene, J gene, and CDR3 amino acid sequence. Percentage overlap between repertoires was calculated by dividing the number of shared unique clonotypes by the size of the smaller repertoire. RTK rarefaction, the Chao1 estimator, and Recon v2.1 estimates of unobserved clonotypes were used to assess repertoire richness. Generation probabilities were computed with OLGA for all TCRbeta clonotypes obtained by the gDNA method from several donors. The clones in this table, taken by TCRdb from immuneACCESS, are in-frame only. Not every clone is retained; where verified, under half of the shortfall comes from an unresolved V gene, and the cause of the rest is unknown. The DNA was the basis for D and trimming; V, J and clone size are from that table. The sample yields roughly 410,000 clones; approximately 97% were counted once. The ten biggest clones cover 0.32% of the sample.

The donors were healthy, HIV-negative adults with no recently reported acute infections or vaccinations. Every donor was a Caucasian adult living in Nashville, Tennessee, USA. CD8 memory samples combined magnetically selected CD45RO+ cells with CCR7-negative CD45RA+ effector memory (TemRA) cells. After blood collection by leukapheresis, PBMCs were isolated using Ficoll-Histopaque density gradient centrifugation and then cryopreserved in the vapor phase of liquid nitrogen. Purity and quantity of every magnetically sorted T cell population were checked by analytical flow cytometry. Each sorted fraction had its genomic DNA isolated and then quantified by UV absorbance on a Nanodrop 2000c.

Material: memory CD8+ T cells sorted from blood. This sample's cell subset or site label indicates: CD45RO+ cells pooled with CCR7-negative TemRA cells. This TCR was recovered from a man aged 25-45 years in good health. The chain joins TRBV6-5 to TRBJ2-1; no confident D gene assignment can be made. The DNA sequence is given as TGTGCCAGCAGTTACTCGCGGTACAATGAGCAGTTCTTC. It encodes CASSYSRYNEQFF.